These 14 T cell receptor beta chains were all obtained from the same sample, sequenced in a study of blood T cells in healthy people across ages. PCR was performed a second time for about 7 to 11 cycles using a sample-barcoded 5' primer and a J-beta primer mix. TCRdb re-called the 5' RACE reads through MiXCR, storing one row per CDR3 protein. The table shows roughly 2 million distinct CDR3 sequences, with approximately 50% occurring only once. Input material: blood. The receptors here all came from a woman aged 35 to 49 in good health.

This clonotype came up a few times. In DNA, the CDR3 is TGTGCCATCAGAGAGAAGGGGACTAGCTCAGATACGCAGTATTTT. It is translated as CAIREKGTSSDTQYF. V and J are TRBV10-3 and TRBJ2-3; the match to TRBD2 covers 9 bases. The trim removed 6 bases at V and 4 bases at J, leaving 8 bases unmatched. CDR1 and CDR2 from the germline V gene are ENHRY and SYGVKD. The CDR3 extends over 15 amino acids.

The rearrangement joins TRBV13 to TRBJ2-5; 15 nucleotides match TRBD2. CDR1 PRHDT and CDR2 FYEKMQ come from the germline V gene (reference sequence). Trimming took 6 bases from V and 3 from J; bases not matched to a gene: 8. The CDR3 spans 17 residues. For the CDR3, the DNA is TGTGCCAGCAGTCCTTACGGGACTAGCGGGAGGAAAGAGACCCAGTACTTC. Amino acid sequence: CASSPYGTSGRKETQYF.

The chain has TRBV4-1 and TRBJ1-1; D remains unclear. Germline assignment: CDR1 MGHRA and CDR2 YSYEKL. This CDR3 has 14 residues. V was trimmed by 0 bases and J by 1 base, leaving 6 bases between them. The CDR3 sequence: CASSQDHGNTEAFF. The CDR3 region has the DNA TGCGCCAGCAGCCAAGACCACGGGAACACTGAAGCTTTCTTT.

This clonotype was recorded a few times. This chain joins TRBV9 and TRBJ2-7, with D unresolved. The length of the CDR3 is 14 residues. Trimming removed 4 bases at V and 4 bases at J, with 15 bases between. Germline-derived CDR1 and CDR2 are SGDLS and YYNGEE. The CDR3 loop reads CASSPSPNPYEQYF. CDR3 coding DNA: TGTGCCAGCAGCCCCAGCCCTAATCCTTACGAGCAGTACTTC.

This clonotype has just a few counts. This chain connects TRBV12-3 or TRBV12-4 to TRBJ2-3; unclear D gene. The CDR3 contains 13 residues. Trimming shortened V by 6 bases and J by 2 bases, and 9 bases separated the two germline ends. In DNA form, the CDR3 reads TGTGCCAGCAGCGACCCTCTCACAGATACGCAGTATTTT. Translating gives CASSDPLTDTQYF.

This clonotype was seen only a few times. The rearrangement links TRBV12-3 or TRBV12-4 to TRBJ1-2; no definite D call. CDR3 size: 15 residues. Trimming removed 6 bases from V and 4 bases from J, with 18 bases in between. CDR3 in amino acids: CASSRGQVSGYGYTF. The CDR3 nucleotides are TGTGCCAGCAGCCGAGGTCAGGTTTCTGGCTATGGCTACACCTTC.

The chain uses TRBV4-3 and TRBJ2-1; 9 nucleotides match TRBD2. The CDR3 spans 17 residues. Germline loops: CDR1 LGHNA, CDR2 YSLEER. The V and J ends lost 0 bases and 4 bases, in that order; junction bases with no gene match: 7. The DNA of the CDR3 is TGCGCCAGCAGCCAAGAATCGCCTAGCGGGGAGTACAATGAGCAGTTCTTC. Protein sequence: CASSQESPSGEYNEQFF.

The DNA for the CDR3 is TGTGCCAGCAGCTCCAGCGGGCTTAGCTCCTACGAGCAGTACTTC. It is translated as CASSSSGLSSYEQYF. The chain is built from TRBV7-2 and TRBJ2-7, with D possibly TRBD2 on 6 matching bases. The CDR3 extends over 15 amino acids. Germline-derived CDR1 and CDR2 are SGHTA and FQGNSA. Trimming removed 4 bases from V and 0 bases from J, with 13 bases in between.

The chain combines TRBV4-3 with TRBJ2-1; D is possibly TRBD1 or TRBD2 (5 bases each). V shed 4 bases and J shed 9 bases, with 16 bases lying between them. CDR3 length equals 14 residues. CDR1 is LGHNA and CDR2 is YSLEER in the germline V gene. The CDR3 region has the DNA TGCGCCAGCAGCCTCGGGACCGGGCTTGGTGAGCAGTTCTTC. It specifies CASSLGTGLGEQFF.

The rearrangement uses TRBV4-1 and TRBJ2-7, with D perhaps TRBD1 or TRBD2 (5 bases each). The V end was cut by 0 bases, the J end by 6 bases, with 12 bases between. The germline V gene encodes CDR1 MGHRA and CDR2 YSYEKL. The CDR3 runs to 14 residues. The DNA for the CDR3 is TGCGCCAGCAGCCAAGATAGCCGGGGCTCCGAGCAGTACTTC. Encoded protein: CASSQDSRGSEQYF.

A single count supports this clonotype. The V and J genes are TRBV20-1 and TRBJ1-2; the D gene is possibly TRBD1 (6 bases). This CDR3 region has 15 residues. The germline gives CDR1 DFQATT, CDR2 SNEGSKA (reference sequence). The V end lost 0 bases, the J end lost 7 bases, and 18 bases lay between the germline ends. CDR3 DNA sequence: TGCAGTGCTAGAGACCAGAGATACAGGGCGAGTGGCTACACCTTC. This translates into CSARDQRYRASGYTF.

This chain connects TRBV27 to TRBJ1-6; tentatively, D is TRBD1 (6 bases). V lost 6 bases and J lost 1, with 25 bases in between. Germline V gene lookup returns CDR1 MNHEY and CDR2 SMNVEV (reference sequence). The CDR3 consists of 20 residues. The CDR3 loop reads CASRHELHRGRGSYNSPLHF. The CDR3 DNA follows: TGTGCCAGCAGGCATGAACTCCACCGGGGGAGGGGGTCCTATAATTCACCCCTCCACTTT.

The chain uses TRBV7-9 and TRBJ1-4, with D uncertain. Between the trimmed V and J ends, which lost 5 bases and 15 bases, there was a span of 22 bases. Germline V CDR1 and CDR2: SEHNR, FQNEAQ (reference sequence). The CDR3 has 14 residues. The CDR3 DNA is TGTGCCAGCAGCGAACCTCACCCCGGAAGGGAATTGTTTTTT. Encoded protein: CASSEPHPGRELFF.

This clonotype was seen repeatedly, ten times or more. V gene TRBV4-3 combines with J gene TRBJ2-7; 9 bases agree with TRBD1. The ends lost 1 base at V and 2 bases at J; junction bases unmatched: 3. Germline values: CDR1 LGHNA, CDR2 YSLEER. The CDR3 has 15 residues. This chain's CDR3 is CASSQGGQGTYEQYF. CDR3 nucleotides: TGCGCCAGCAGCCAAGGGGGACAGGGAACCTACGAGCAGTACTTC.